Below are 26 T cell receptor beta chains sequenced from a single sample in a study of T-cell reconstitution after alpha-beta-depleted transplantation in children. Unique molecular identifiers were built into the TCRbeta library. TCRdb reprocessed the PCR reads via MiXCR and lists one record per CDR3 protein. There are roughly 200,000 distinct CDR3 sequences in the sample; roughly 6.6% occur only once, and more than 5.5% lies in the top ten. The source was PBMCs, collected before TCRalphabeta/CD19-depleted stem cell transplant. The receptors derive from a boy aged 2-9 years with acute lymphoblastic leukemia, due to receive a stem cell transplant.

This clonotype was seen ten or more times. The rearrangement links TRBV20-1 to TRBJ1-2, with D tentatively TRBD1 (6 bases). CDR1 and CDR2 (germline): DFQATT, SNEGSKA (reference sequence). This CDR3 contains 13 residues. V lost 5 bases, J lost 6 bases, and 16 bases lay in between. CDR3 nucleotides: TGCAGTGCTCCGAAACAGGGAAGCCATGGCTACACCTTC. Its protein product is CSAPKQGSHGYTF.

In its sample, this clonotype was seen many times. The chain links TRBV20-1 to TRBJ2-1; 9 bases are a match to TRBD1. CDR3 length: 15 amino acids. The germline CDR1 and CDR2 sequences are DFQATT and SNEGSKA (reference sequence). The V segment lost 3 bases and the J segment 2 bases; nucleotides outside the gene matches: 5. CDR3 coding DNA: TGCAGTGCTAGTATGGGACAGGGTCCCTACAATGAGCAGTTCTTC. Translated: CSASMGQGPYNEQFF.

This clonotype came up many times. This chain uses TRBV29-1 with TRBJ1-1; D perhaps matches TRBD1 (6 bases). Trimming stripped 7 bases from V and 1 base from J, with 13 bases between. CDR1 and CDR2 from the germline V gene are SQVTM and ANQGSEA. The CDR3 is 13 amino acids. The CDR3 sequence: CSAATGSNTEAFF. The DNA for the CDR3 is TGCAGCGCGGCGACAGGTTCGAACACTGAAGCTTTCTTT.

This clonotype has a handful of counts. The rearrangement joins TRBV7-7 to TRBJ2-5; 9 bases are shared with TRBD1. Trimming cost V 5 bases and J 4 bases; bases outside gene matches: 8. The CDR3 contains 15 residues. Germline CDR1 is SSHAT and CDR2 is FNYEAQ (reference sequence). CDR3 region: CASSPGTGSGETQYF. The CDR3 DNA sequence: TGTGCCAGCAGCCCCGGGACAGGGAGTGGAGAGACCCAGTACTTC.

This clonotype was recorded many times. The chain has TRBV6-2 or TRBV6-3 and TRBJ2-5, with 7 bases fitting TRBD2. V trimming: 2 bases; J trimming: 2 bases; junction bases outside the gene matches: 11. Germline V gene sequence: CDR1 MNHEY, CDR2 SVGEGT. CDR3 size: 17 residues. The CDR3 nucleotides are TGTGCCAGCAGTTACCTTCTTCCGGGACTACGACAAGAGACCCAGTACTTC. Translated, it gives CASSYLLPGLRQETQYF.

The chain couples TRBV6-2 or TRBV6-3 to TRBJ2-6, with D perhaps TRBD1 (6 bases). The CDR3 consists of 15 residues. The germline V gene has CDR1 MNHEY and CDR2 SVGEGT. The V end was cut by 7 bases, the J end by 2 bases, with 12 bases between. CDR3 loop: CASNEQGPGANVLTF. The CDR3 bases are TGTGCCAGCAATGAACAGGGCCCTGGGGCCAACGTCCTGACTTTC.

This clonotype was observed many times. The chain uses TRBV7-8 and TRBJ1-4, with D perhaps TRBD1 (5 bases). This CDR3 has 15 amino acids. Trimming removed 5 bases at V and 2 bases at J, with 12 bases between. Germline lookup yields CDR1 SGHVS and CDR2 FQNEAQ. The CDR3 loop reads CASSLSDSTNEKLFF. The CDR3 DNA sequence: TGTGCCAGCAGCCTTTCCGACAGTACTAATGAAAAACTGTTTTTT.

There are many counts of this clonotype. The chain links TRBV12-3 or TRBV12-4 to TRBJ2-3; possibly TRBD2 for D (5 bases). The CDR3 is 15 residues long. Trimming removed 3 bases from V and 3 bases from J, with 13 bases in between. CDR3 amino acids: CASSFSGFQTDTQYF. In DNA form, the CDR3 reads TGTGCCAGCAGTTTTTCGGGGTTCCAAACAGATACGCAGTATTTT.

This chain uses TRBV25-1 with TRBJ2-1; 10 nucleotides line up with TRBD1. V was clipped by 6 bases and J by 7 bases; unmatched bases: 9. The CDR3 has 15 residues. Germline CDR1 is MGHDK and CDR2 is SYGVNS. CDR3: CASRSGTGAYNEQFF. CDR3 in DNA: TGTGCCAGCAGATCCGGGACAGGGGCTTATAATGAGCAGTTCTTC.

In this sample, this clonotype turned up a few times. The chain joins TRBV20-1 to TRBJ2-6, with D perhaps matching TRBD1 or TRBD2 (6 bases each). The CDR3 has 15 amino acids. Germline assignment: CDR1 DFQATT and CDR2 SNEGSKA (reference sequence). With 6 bases removed from V and 0 bases from J, the gap between germline ends came to 12 bases. The CDR3 reads CSAPEGGSGANVLTF. CDR3 coding DNA: TGCAGTGCACCTGAGGGGGGCTCTGGGGCCAACGTCCTGACTTTC.

This clonotype turned up a few times. The chain joins TRBV14 to TRBJ2-7, with D perhaps matching TRBD1 (5 bases). V lost 2 bases, J lost 2 bases, and 13 bases lay in between. The CDR3 has 15 amino acids. The germline gives CDR1 SGHDN, CDR2 FVKESK. For the CDR3, the DNA is TGTGCCAGCAGCCAAAGGGGTCCAGGGCCCTACGAGCAGTACTTC. This sequence encodes CASSQRGPGPYEQYF.

This clonotype was seen repeatedly, ten times or more. The rearrangement uses TRBV15 and TRBJ2-1; 8 bases match TRBD2. V shed 1 base, J shed 5 bases, and the junction held 25 bases outside the gene matches. Germline lookup yields CDR1 LNHNV and CDR2 YYDKDF (reference sequence). CDR3 size: 22 residues. The CDR3 region has the DNA TGTGCCACCAGCAGAGGGTGGCCAGGGCCTTCTTCAGCGGGAGAGGGGGACAATGAGCAGTTCTTC. This sequence encodes CATSRGWPGPSSAGEGDNEQFF.

This clonotype was seen repeatedly, ten times or more. The rearrangement uses TRBV20-1 and TRBJ2-1, with a tentative D call TRBD2 (7 bases). The germline V and J ends were trimmed by 3 bases and 9 bases, with 21 bases remaining between them. Germline CDR1 is DFQATT and CDR2 is SNEGSKA (reference sequence). This CDR3 comprises 15 residues. The CDR3 nucleotides read TGCAGTGCTAGTGTTCCGAGGGGGGGATCCGGTGAGCAGTTCTTC. It translates to CSASVPRGGSGEQFF.

At least ten counts were recorded for this clonotype. The V call is TRBV28, the J call TRBJ2-7; no firm D call. The CDR3 is 15 amino acids. V was trimmed by 7 bases and J by 6 bases, leaving 22 bases between them. Germline loops: CDR1 MDHEN, CDR2 SYDVKM. DNA of the CDR3: TGTGCCAGCACCCCACCGGGTCCCACTTATTTCGAGCAGTACTTC. This translates into CASTPPGPTYFEQYF.

The rearrangement uses TRBV20-1 and TRBJ2-5; no firm D call. Germline assignment: CDR1 DFQATT and CDR2 SNEGSKA (reference sequence). CDR3 length: 14 amino acids. The CDR3 is CSGLGSLILETQYF. The CDR3 nucleotides are TGCAGCGGTCTTGGTAGTCTCATATTGGAGACCCAGTACTTC.

This clonotype was recorded at least ten times. The rearrangement joins TRBV29-1 to TRBJ2-3, with 9 bases fitting TRBD2. V was pared by 4 bases and J by 5 bases, with 4 bases of the junction left unmatched. Germline V gene lookup returns CDR1 SQVTM and CDR2 ANQGSEA. The length of the CDR3 is 13 residues. The CDR3 DNA reads as TGCAGCGTTGGTAGCGGGAGAAGAGATACGCAGTATTTT. Translation: CSVGSGRRDTQYF.

This clonotype was counted many times. The chain recombines TRBV28 with TRBJ2-1; 8 positions match TRBD2. Germline values: CDR1 MDHEN, CDR2 SYDVKM. Trimming cost V 1 base and J 10 bases; bases outside gene matches: 9. The CDR3 length is 15 residues. CDR3: CASSLSPGGVSEQFF. For the CDR3, the DNA is TGTGCCAGCAGTTTATCCCCCGGGGGGGTCAGCGAGCAGTTCTTC.

Ten or more counts support this clonotype. The rearrangement uses TRBV3-1 and TRBJ1-3, with D hard to call. The V gene lost 3 bases and the J gene lost 4 bases, with 4 bases spanning the gap. The CDR3 contains 12 residues. CDR1 is LGHDT and CDR2 is YNNKEL in the germline V gene (reference sequence). CDR3 in DNA: TGTGCCAGCAGCCAGGGGGGAAACACCATATATTTT. It is translated as CASSQGGNTIYF. The complete variable domain, with remaining parts taken from reference TRBV3-1 and TRBJ1-3, reads DTAVSQTPKYLVTQMGNDKSIKCEQNLGHDTMYWYKQDSKKFLKIMFSYNNKELIINETVPNRFSPKSPDKAHLNLHINSLELGDSAVYFCASSQGGNTIYFGEGSWLTVV.

The chain links TRBV20-1 to TRBJ1-1; possibly TRBD1 for D (5 bases). Trimming removed 7 bases at V and 0 bases at J, with 12 bases between. Germline assignment: CDR1 DFQATT and CDR2 SNEGSKA (reference sequence). CDR3 length: 13 residues. For the CDR3, the DNA is TGCAGTGGGGCTGGGACGTTGAACACTGAAGCTTTCTTT. Protein: CSGAGTLNTEAFF.

This clonotype was seen at least ten times. This chain connects TRBV7-9 to TRBJ2-3; 8 bases line up with TRBD2. J gave up 1 base and V 11 bases, and 20 bases lay outside the gene matches. Germline V CDR1 and CDR2: SEHNR, FQNEAQ (reference sequence). The CDR3 covers 18 residues. For the CDR3, the DNA is TGTGCCTGCGCGGGGGGCTCTAAGGAGAGAGAGGGCACAGATACGCAGTATTTT. Its protein is CACAGGSKEREGTDTQYF.

The sample holds many counts of this clonotype. V gene TRBV12-3 or TRBV12-4 combines with J gene TRBJ1-2; 9 bases align to TRBD1. The CDR3 has 14 residues. Trimming took 6 bases from V and 6 from J; bases not matched to a gene: 8. The DNA of the CDR3 is TGTGCCAGCAGCCCAGAAGGACAGGGGAATGGCTACACCTTC. This translates into CASSPEGQGNGYTF.

This clonotype has a handful of counts. The chain carries TRBV28 and TRBJ2-1, with 14 positions matching TRBD2. The germline V gene encodes CDR1 MDHEN and CDR2 SYDVKM. The CDR3 runs 17 residues. Germline trimming cut 1 base from V and 8 bases from J; bases unmatched to any gene: 7. The CDR3 loop is CASSLFRRLAGGYEQFF. The CDR3 DNA is TGTGCCAGCAGTTTATTTCGGCGACTAGCGGGAGGGTATGAGCAGTTCTTC.

The CDR3 loop is CASSQVGGGAYEQYF. In DNA, the CDR3 is TGTGCCAGCAGCCAAGTGGGTGGCGGTGCCTACGAGCAGTACTTC. This chain joins TRBV3-1 and TRBJ2-7; D not certain. V shed 1 base and J shed 2 bases, with 12 bases lying between them. CDR3 length: 15 residues. Germline V gives CDR1 LGHDT, CDR2 YNNKEL (reference sequence).

This sequence joins TRBV6-5 and TRBJ1-1, with a possible D match to TRBD1 (6 bases). This CDR3 is 17 amino acids long. Trimming took off 0 bases at V and 1 base at J, with 15 bases between the two ends. Germline loops: CDR1 MNHEY, CDR2 SVGAGI. The CDR3 protein is CASSYSIGGAGNTEAFF. CDR3 DNA sequence: TGTGCCAGCAGTTACTCGATTGGGGGGGCAGGGAACACTGAAGCTTTCTTT.

There are many counts of this clonotype. V usage is TRBV2 and J usage is TRBJ2-2, with D possibly matching TRBD1 (5 bases). V lost 8 bases to trimming and J lost 3 bases, with 7 bases between them. Germline V lookup: CDR1 SNHLY, CDR2 FYNNEI. The CDR3 is 12 amino acids. CDR3 sequence (DNA): TGTGCCAGCCAGGGTTACACCGGGGAGCTGTTTTTT. Encoded protein: CASQGYTGELFF.

This clonotype came up many times. This chain's CDR3 is CASSLPRVDNEQFF. CDR3 in DNA: TGTGCCAGCAGTTTACCCCGCGTGGACAATGAGCAGTTCTTC. The chain has TRBV6-2 or TRBV6-3 and TRBJ2-1; D gene uncertain. This CDR3 contains 14 residues. V lost 4 bases and J lost 5, with 12 bases in between. CDR1 is MNHEY, CDR2 SVGEGT, per germline.